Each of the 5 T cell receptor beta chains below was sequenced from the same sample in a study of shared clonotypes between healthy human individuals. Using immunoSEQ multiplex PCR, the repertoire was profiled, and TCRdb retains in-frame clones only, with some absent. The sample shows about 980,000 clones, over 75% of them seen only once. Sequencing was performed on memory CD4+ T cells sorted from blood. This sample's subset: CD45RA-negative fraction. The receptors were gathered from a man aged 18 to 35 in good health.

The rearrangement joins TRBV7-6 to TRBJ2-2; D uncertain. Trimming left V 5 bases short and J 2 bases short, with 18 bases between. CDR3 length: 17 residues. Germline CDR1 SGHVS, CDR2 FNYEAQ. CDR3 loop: CASSLRLSRANTGELFF. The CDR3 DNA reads TGTGCCAGCAGCCTACGACTTTCGCGAGCAAACACCGGGGAGCTGTTTTTT.

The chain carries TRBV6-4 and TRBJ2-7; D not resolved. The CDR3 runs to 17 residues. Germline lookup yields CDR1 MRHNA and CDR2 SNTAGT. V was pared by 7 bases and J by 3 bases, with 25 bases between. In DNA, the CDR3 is TGTGCCAGCAACGGGCCAATTCCTTACGACTCTCTCTACGAGCAGTACTTC. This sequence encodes CASNGPIPYDSLYEQYF.

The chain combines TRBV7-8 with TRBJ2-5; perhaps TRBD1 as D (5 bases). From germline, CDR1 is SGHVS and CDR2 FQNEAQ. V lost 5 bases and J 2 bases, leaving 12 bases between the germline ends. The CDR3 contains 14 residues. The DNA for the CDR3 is TGTGCCAGCAGCGCCTCAGGGTATCAAGAGACCCAGTACTTC. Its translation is CASSASGYQETQYF.

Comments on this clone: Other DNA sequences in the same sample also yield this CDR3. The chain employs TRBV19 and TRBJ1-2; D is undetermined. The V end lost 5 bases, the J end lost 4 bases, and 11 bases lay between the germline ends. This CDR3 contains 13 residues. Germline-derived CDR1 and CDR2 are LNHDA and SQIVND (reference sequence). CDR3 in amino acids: CASSPGVGYGYTF. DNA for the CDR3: TGTGCCAGTAGTCCTGGGGTTGGCTATGGCTACACCTTC.

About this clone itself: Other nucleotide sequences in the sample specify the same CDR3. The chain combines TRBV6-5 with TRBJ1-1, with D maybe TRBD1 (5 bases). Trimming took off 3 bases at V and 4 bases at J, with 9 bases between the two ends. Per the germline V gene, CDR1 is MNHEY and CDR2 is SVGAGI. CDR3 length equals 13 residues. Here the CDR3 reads CASSYGGSTEAFF. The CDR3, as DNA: TGTGCCAGCAGTTATGGGGGGAGCACTGAAGCTTTCTTT.